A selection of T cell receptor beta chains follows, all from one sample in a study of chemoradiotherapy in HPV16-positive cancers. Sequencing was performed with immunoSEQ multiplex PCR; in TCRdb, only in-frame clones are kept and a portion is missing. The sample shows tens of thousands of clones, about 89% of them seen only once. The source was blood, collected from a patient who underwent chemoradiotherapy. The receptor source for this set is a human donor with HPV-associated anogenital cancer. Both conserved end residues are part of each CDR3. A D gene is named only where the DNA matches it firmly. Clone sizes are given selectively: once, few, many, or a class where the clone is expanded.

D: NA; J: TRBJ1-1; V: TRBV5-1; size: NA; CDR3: CASSSLLLNTEAFF; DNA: TGCGCCAGCAGCTCGTTACTACTGAACACTGAAGCTTTCTTT
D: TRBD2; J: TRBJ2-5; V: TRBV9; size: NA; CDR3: CASSPSGTKETQYF; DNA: TGTGCCAGCAGTCCTAGCGGGACTAAAGAGACCCAGTACTTC
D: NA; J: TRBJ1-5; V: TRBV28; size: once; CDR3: CASRPGLGMGNQPQHF; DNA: TGTGCCAGCAGACCAGGGTTAGGAATGGGTAATCAGCCCCAGCATTTT
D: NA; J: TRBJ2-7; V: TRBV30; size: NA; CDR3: CAWSVIRGREQYF; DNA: TGTGCCTGGAGTGTAATCCGGGGGCGCGAGCAGTACTTC
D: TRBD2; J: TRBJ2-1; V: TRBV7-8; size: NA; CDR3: CASSLGSGGFYEQFF; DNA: TGTGCCAGCAGCTTAGGCTCGGGGGGTTTCTATGAGCAGTTCTTC
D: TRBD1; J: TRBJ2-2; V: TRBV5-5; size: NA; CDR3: CASSPTGQGSFWTGELFF; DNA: TGTGCCAGCAGCCCTACGGGACAGGGGAGTTTTTGGACCGGGGAGCTGTTTTTT
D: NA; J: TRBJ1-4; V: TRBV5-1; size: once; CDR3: CASSLTQPTNEKLFF; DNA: TGCGCCAGCAGCCTAACGCAACCAACTAATGAAAAACTGTTTTTT
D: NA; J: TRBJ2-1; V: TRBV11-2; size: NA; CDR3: CASSSRPDSSYNEQFF; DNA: TGTGCCAGCAGCTCCCGGCCGGACAGCTCCTACAATGAGCAGTTCTTC
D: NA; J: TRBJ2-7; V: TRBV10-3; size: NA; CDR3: CAISALGSEQYF; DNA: TGTGCCATCAGTGCCCTTGGAAGCGAGCAGTACTTC
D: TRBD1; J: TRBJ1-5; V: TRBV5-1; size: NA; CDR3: CASSSAGVRGHNQPQHF; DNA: TGCGCCAGCAGCTCCGCGGGGGTCAGGGGGCATAATCAGCCCCAGCATTTT
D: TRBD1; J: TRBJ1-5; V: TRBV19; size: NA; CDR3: CASSIGGQGQSNQPQHF; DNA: TGTGCCAGTAGTATAGGGGGACAGGGACAAAGCAATCAGCCCCAGCATTTT
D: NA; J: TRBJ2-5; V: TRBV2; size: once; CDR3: CASSDGQVQETQYF; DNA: TGTGCCAGCAGTGACGGACAAGTCCAAGAGACCCAGTACTTC
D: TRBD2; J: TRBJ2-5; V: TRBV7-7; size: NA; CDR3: CASSPGTSLGETQYF; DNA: TGTGCCAGCAGCCCCGGGACTAGCTTAGGGGAGACCCAGTACTTC
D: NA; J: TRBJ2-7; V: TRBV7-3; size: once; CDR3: CASSLTHGGAEQYF; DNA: TGTGCCAGCAGCCTCACCCATGGGGGCGCCGAGCAGTACTTC
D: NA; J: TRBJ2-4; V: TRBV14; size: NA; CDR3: CASSPSMVNIQYF; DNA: TGTGCCAGCAGCCCCTCGATGGTAAACATTCAGTACTTC
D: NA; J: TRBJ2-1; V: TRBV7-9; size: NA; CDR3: CASSASMQQFF; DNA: TGTGCCAGCAGCGCCAGTATGCAGCAGTTCTTC
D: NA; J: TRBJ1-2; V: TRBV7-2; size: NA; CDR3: CASSLSAGPYGYTF; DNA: TGTGCCAGCAGCTTGTCGGCAGGGCCTTATGGCTACACCTTC
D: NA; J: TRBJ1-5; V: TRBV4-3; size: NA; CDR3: CASSQSLGGSNQPQHF; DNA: TGCGCCAGCAGCCAATCCCTGGGTGGAAGCAATCAGCCCCAGCATTTT
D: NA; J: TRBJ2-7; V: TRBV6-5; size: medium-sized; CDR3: CASSYSGHGYEQYF; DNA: TGTGCCAGCAGTTACTCGGGACACGGCTACGAGCAGTACTTC
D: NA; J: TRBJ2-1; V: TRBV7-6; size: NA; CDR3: CASSLEVSYNEQFF; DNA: TGTGCCAGCAGCTTAGAAGTCTCCTACAATGAGCAGTTCTTC
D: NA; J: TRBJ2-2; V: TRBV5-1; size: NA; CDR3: CASSLEERGTGELFF; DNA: TGCGCCAGCAGCTTGGAGGAGAGGGGAACCGGGGAGCTGTTTTTT
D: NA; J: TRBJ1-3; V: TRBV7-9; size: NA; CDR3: CASSSAARSGNTIYF; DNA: TGTGCCAGCAGCTCGGCAGCGCGCTCTGGAAACACCATATATTTT